These 21 T cell receptor beta chains share one sample of origin, sequenced in a study of blood T cell repertoires in COVID-19. Generated by immunoSEQ multiplex PCR, the TCRdb table keeps only in-frame clones and is missing some. Of approximately 94,000 clones listed, approximately 80% are singletons. The sequenced sample was peripheral blood. The receptors were gathered from a human donor in a cohort sampled during active COVID-19.

This chain uses TRBV21-1 with TRBJ2-5; the table's D call of TRBD1 was not tested on the DNA. TRBV21-1 is designated a pseudogene. The CDR3 runs to 14 residues. Here the CDR3 reads CASSKETAQETQYF. In nucleotides, the CDR3 is TGTGCCAGCAGCAAAGAGACAGCCCAAGAGACCCAGTACTTC.

V gene TRBV11-3 combines with J gene TRBJ2-2; 11 bases fit TRBD2. J was trimmed by 5 bases and V by 9 bases; bases with no gene match: 8. Germline values: CDR1 SGHNT, CDR2 YENEEA. The CDR3 runs 15 residues. The CDR3, as DNA: TGTGCCAGTTCCAGGGGACTAGCGGATACCGGGGAGCTGTTTTTT. Its translation: CASSRGLADTGELFF.

The chain employs TRBV5-6 and TRBJ2-5; the match to TRBD1 covers 9 bases. Germline CDR1 reads SGHDT; CDR2 reads YYEEEE. J lost 4 bases, V lost 0 bases, and 4 bases had no gene match. This CDR3 is built from 15 residues. The CDR3: CASSLETGGGETQYF. Here the CDR3 DNA reads TGTGCCAGCAGCTTGGAGACAGGGGGAGGAGAGACCCAGTACTTC.

This chain connects TRBV28 to TRBJ1-3; D is possibly TRBD1 (6 bases). CDR1 and CDR2 (germline): MDHEN, SYDVKM. V lost 5 bases, J lost 3 bases, and 8 bases lay in between. The CDR3 consists of 13 residues. The CDR3 reads CASSLQGGNTIYF. The CDR3 DNA reads TGTGCCAGCAGTCTACAGGGTGGAAACACCATATATTTT.

V is TRBV5-4 and J is TRBJ1-1, with D unclear. V shed 3 bases and J shed 3 bases, with 12 bases lying between them. The CDR3 is made up of 14 amino acids. CDR1 SGHNT and CDR2 YYREEE come from the germline V gene (reference sequence). CDR3 nucleotides: TGTGCCAGCAGCTATCGAGTGGAGGACACTGAAGCTTTCTTT. Translating gives CASSYRVEDTEAFF.

This clone was recorded only once. J is TRBJ1-3 and V is TRBV9, with 10 bases matching TRBD1. This CDR3 has 15 residues. Trimming at V came to 4 bases and at J to 4 bases, leaving 5 bases not matched to a gene. Germline-derived CDR1 and CDR2 are SGDLS and YYNGEE. The CDR3 coding sequence is TGTGCCAGCAGCAACAGACAGGGGGCCGGAAACACCATATATTTT. Protein product: CASSNRQGAGNTIYF.

The chain couples TRBV10-3 to TRBJ2-7, with D possibly TRBD2 on 5 matching bases. Germline lookup yields CDR1 ENHRY and CDR2 SYGVKD. This CDR3 contains 15 residues. V lost 3 bases, J lost 5 bases, and 17 bases lay in between. CDR3 protein: CAISDPGVVSDEQYF. In DNA form, the CDR3 reads TGTGCCATCAGTGACCCCGGGGTGGTATCCGACGAGCAGTACTTC.

With respect to this clone: At one end, the junction sequence differs from germline, possibly due to a read error. The V call is TRBV6-1, the J call TRBJ2-3, with TRBD1 matching over 9 bases. Germline CDR1 reads MNHNS; CDR2 reads SASEGT. The CDR3 extends over 15 amino acids. The CDR3 sequence: CVSKLGQGNTDTQYF. The CDR3 nucleotides are TGTGTCAGCAAATTGGGACAGGGTAACACAGATACGCAGTATTTT.

The J gene is TRBJ1-5, the V gene TRBV6-5; perhaps TRBD1 as D (6 bases). CDR1 and CDR2 (germline): MNHEY, SVGAGI. V lost 8 bases and J 6 bases, leaving 14 bases between the germline ends. The CDR3 runs 13 residues. CDR3 protein: CASCRGASQPQHF. For the CDR3, the DNA is TGTGCCAGCTGTCGGGGGGCCAGTCAGCCCCAGCATTTT.

The chain is built from TRBV10-3 and TRBJ1-2, with D perhaps matching TRBD1 (5 bases). This CDR3 has 13 residues. Deletions cut 3 bases from V and 4 bases from J, with 9 bases between. Per germline, CDR1 ENHRY and CDR2 SYGVKD. The DNA for the CDR3 is TGTGCCATCAGTGAAAGCCAGGGCTATGGCTACACCTTC. This codes for CAISESQGYGYTF.

V gene TRBV3-1 (or the pseudogene TRBV3-2) combines with J gene TRBJ2-3, with D possibly matching TRBD2 (6 bases). The V and J ends lost 4 bases and 6 bases respectively, with 11 bases between them. Looked up from germline, CDR1 is LGHDT and CDR2 is YNNKEL (reference sequence). The CDR3 has 13 amino acids. The CDR3: CASSPPGADTQYF. CDR3 nucleotides: TGTGCCAGCAGCCCCCCGGGAGCGGATACGCAGTATTTT.

The chain links TRBV27 to TRBJ2-5, with TRBD1 matching 11 bases. Per the germline V gene, CDR1 is MNHEY and CDR2 is SMNVEV (reference sequence). V shed 3 bases and J 2 bases; nucleotides not matched to a gene: 5. CDR3 length: 16 amino acids. The CDR3 spells CASSFGQGARQETQYF. DNA of the CDR3: TGTGCCAGCAGTTTCGGACAGGGGGCTAGGCAAGAGACCCAGTACTTC.

The chain carries TRBV5-1 and TRBJ2-2; TRBD1 might be the D (6 bases). CDR1 SGHRS and CDR2 YFSETQ come from the germline V gene. This CDR3 has 16 residues. V lost 0 bases and J lost 4, with 13 bases in between. CDR3 sequence reads: CASSLAGTNPTGELFF. The CDR3 DNA reads as TGCGCCAGCAGCTTGGCTGGGACAAATCCCACCGGGGAGCTGTTTTTT.

V and J are TRBV29-1 and TRBJ2-3, with D possibly matching TRBD1 (5 bases). The V end lost 7 bases, the J end lost 2 bases, and 28 bases lay between the germline ends. The CDR3 consists of 18 residues. CDR1 and CDR2 (germline): SQVTM, ANQGSEA. CDR3 region: CSADLRGSLRAHTDTQYF. CDR3 nucleotides: TGCAGCGCCGATCTTAGGGGCTCCCTTCGGGCGCACACAGATACGCAGTATTTT.

V and J are TRBV7-2 and TRBJ1-4, with 9 bases fitting TRBD1. With 1 base clipped from V and 5 bases from J, the junction kept 8 bases outside the gene matches. This CDR3 is 17 amino acids long. Germline V gene lookup returns CDR1 SGHTA and CDR2 FQGNSA. CDR3 DNA sequence: TGTGCCAGCAGCTTAGGCTTTACAGGGGGCCCGAATGAAAAACTGTTTTTT. This gives the protein CASSLGFTGGPNEKLFF.

The chain couples TRBV3-1 (or the pseudogene TRBV3-2) to TRBJ1-5; D is possibly TRBD1 (6 bases). V was trimmed by 4 bases and J by 2 bases, leaving 15 bases between them. Germline CDR1 and CDR2: LGHDT and YNNKEL (reference sequence). This CDR3 contains 16 residues. The CDR3 reads CASSPSQYRGNQPQHF. The CDR3 bases are TGTGCCAGCAGCCCGTCACAATACAGGGGCAATCAGCCCCAGCATTTT.

This chain links TRBV18 with TRBJ1-1, with D perhaps TRBD1 (6 bases). The CDR3 has 18 residues. Germline V gives CDR1 KGHSH, CDR2 LQKENI. V was shortened by 5 bases and J by 0 bases, with 22 bases between the two germline ends. CDR3 nucleotide sequence: TGTGCCAGCTCATATATTACGGGGGGCGCATTAGTGAACACTGAAGCTTTCTTT. It translates to CASSYITGGALVNTEAFF.

The V and J genes are TRBV19 and TRBJ1-1; TRBD1 is a possible D gene (6 bases). With 6 bases removed from V and 4 bases from J, the gap between germline ends came to 15 bases. Germline V CDR1 and CDR2: LNHDA, SQIVND (reference sequence). The CDR3 loop spans 14 amino acids. This CDR3 is CASRGGARATEAFF. CDR3 coding DNA: TGTGCCAGTAGAGGGGGGGCGAGGGCCACTGAAGCTTTCTTT. The entire variable domain, with the rest obtained from reference TRBV19 and TRBJ1-1, is as follows: DGGITQSPKYLFRKEGQNVTLSCEQNLNHDAMYWYRQDPGQGLRLIYYSQIVNDFQKGDIAEGYSVSREKKESFPLTVTSAQKNPTAFYLCASRGGARATEAFFGQGTRLTVV.

The genes are TRBV6-4 and TRBJ1-2; D remains unclear. Germline V gene data show CDR1 as MRHNA and CDR2 as SNTAGT. This CDR3 is built from 11 residues. CDR3 loop: CAAGFGGGYTF. CDR3 DNA sequence: TGTGCGGCGGGGTTTGGTGGCGGCTACACCTTC.

The V gene is TRBV19, the J gene TRBJ2-7; a weak D match, TRBD1 (7 bases). Germline V lookup: CDR1 LNHDA, CDR2 SQIVND (reference sequence). V shed 7 bases and J shed 3 bases, with 19 bases lying between them. This CDR3 has 15 residues. The CDR3 protein is CASTPTAGGSYEQYF. For the CDR3, the DNA is TGTGCCAGTACGCCCACGGCAGGGGGGAGCTACGAGCAGTACTTC.

This chain joins TRBV11-2 and TRBJ2-5; D might be TRBD2 (6 bases). The V end lost 3 bases, the J end lost 4 bases, and 12 bases lay between the germline ends. Looked up from germline, CDR1 is SGHAT and CDR2 is FQNNGV. CDR3 length: 14 amino acids. The CDR3 DNA is TGTGCCAGCAGCTTCACGGGAGTCCGAGAGACCCAGTACTTC. Translated: CASSFTGVRETQYF.